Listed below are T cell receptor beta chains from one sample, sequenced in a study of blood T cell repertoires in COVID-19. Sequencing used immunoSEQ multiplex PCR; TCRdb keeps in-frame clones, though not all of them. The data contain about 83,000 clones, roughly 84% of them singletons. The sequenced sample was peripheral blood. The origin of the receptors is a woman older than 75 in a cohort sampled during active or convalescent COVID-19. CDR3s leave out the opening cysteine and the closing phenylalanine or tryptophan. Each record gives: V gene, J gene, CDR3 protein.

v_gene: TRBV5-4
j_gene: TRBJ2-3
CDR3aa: ATKRRGAGGTDTQY

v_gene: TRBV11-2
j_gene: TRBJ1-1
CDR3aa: ASSLVTGGNTEAF

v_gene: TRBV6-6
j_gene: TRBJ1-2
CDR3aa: ASSQSGTAGVHGYT

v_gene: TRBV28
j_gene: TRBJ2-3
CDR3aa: ASSIPGQRDTQY

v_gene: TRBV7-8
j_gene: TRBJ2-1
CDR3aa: ASSLVTFGTGVDEQF

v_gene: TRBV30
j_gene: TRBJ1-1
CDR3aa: AWSVAGGTEAF

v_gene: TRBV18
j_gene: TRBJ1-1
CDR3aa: ASSLGQEAF

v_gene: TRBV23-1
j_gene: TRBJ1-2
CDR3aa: ASSQREVSRAYGYT

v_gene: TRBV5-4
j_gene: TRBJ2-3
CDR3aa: ASSFDSGSTDTQY

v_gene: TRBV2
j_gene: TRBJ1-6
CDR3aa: ASGRGNTLNSPLH

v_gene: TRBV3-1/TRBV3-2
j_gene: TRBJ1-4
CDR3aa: ASLAPTNEKLF

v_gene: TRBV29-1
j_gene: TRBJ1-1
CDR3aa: SVGTGVNTEAF

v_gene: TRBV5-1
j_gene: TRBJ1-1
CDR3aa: ASSQGASSNTEAF

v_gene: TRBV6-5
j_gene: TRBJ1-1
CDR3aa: ASRDRQGDFTEAF

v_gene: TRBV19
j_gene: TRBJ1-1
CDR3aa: ASTVFRGDTEAF

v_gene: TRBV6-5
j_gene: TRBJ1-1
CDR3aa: ASSRTGHTEAF

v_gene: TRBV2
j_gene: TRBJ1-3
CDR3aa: ASSFYRGLSGNTIY

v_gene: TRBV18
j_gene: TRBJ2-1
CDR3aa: ASSPPGIGGSSYNEQF

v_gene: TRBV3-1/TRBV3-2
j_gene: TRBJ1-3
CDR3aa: ASSPRTDSGNTIY

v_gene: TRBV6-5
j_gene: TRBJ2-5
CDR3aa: ASKRTSGRETQY

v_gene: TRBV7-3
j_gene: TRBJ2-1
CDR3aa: ASSPLPGDVYEQF

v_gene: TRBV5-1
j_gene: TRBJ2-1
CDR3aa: ASSLALAGVTYNEQF

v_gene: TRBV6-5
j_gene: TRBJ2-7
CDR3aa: ASSYALETSGSEQY

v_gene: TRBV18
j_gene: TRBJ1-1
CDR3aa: ASSPEQGKRAF

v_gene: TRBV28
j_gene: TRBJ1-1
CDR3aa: ASSLGGWRDRVEAF

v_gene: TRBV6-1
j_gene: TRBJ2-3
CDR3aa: ASSDPRDTQY

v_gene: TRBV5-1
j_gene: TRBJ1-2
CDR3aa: ASSLVMDREYGYT

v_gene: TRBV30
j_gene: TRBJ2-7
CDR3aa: AWSGGSRSPYEQY

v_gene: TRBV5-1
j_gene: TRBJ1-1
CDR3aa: ASSLDTGGTEAF

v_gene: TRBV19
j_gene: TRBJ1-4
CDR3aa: ASRDRVWSNEKLF

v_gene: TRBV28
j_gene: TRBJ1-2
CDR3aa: ASSSIRGRFYGYT

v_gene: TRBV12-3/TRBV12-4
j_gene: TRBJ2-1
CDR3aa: ASSIRRGEQF

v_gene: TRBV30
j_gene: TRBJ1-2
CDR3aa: AWIPGQGRNYGYT

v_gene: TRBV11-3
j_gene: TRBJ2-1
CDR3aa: ASSLVSGYNEQF

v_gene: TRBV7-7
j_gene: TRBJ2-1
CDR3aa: ASSGASGGNEQF

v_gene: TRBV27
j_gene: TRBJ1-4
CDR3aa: ASSTTDRVANEKLF